These 27 T cell receptor beta chains were all obtained from the same sample, sequenced in a study of cytomegalovirus exposure and HLA in healthy donors. Primers included in the PCR were 60 Vbeta and 13 Jbeta primers. The data were produced by immunoSEQ multiplex PCR, yet TCRdb's version contains in-frame clones alone and is incomplete. This listing includes some 75,000 clones. Sequenced sample: PBMCs. These TCRs come from a female donor in good health and CMV-seropositive.

V usage is TRBV18 and J usage is TRBJ1-1; possible D gene TRBD1, 6 bases. The germline V and J ends were trimmed by 1 base and 8 bases, with 11 bases remaining between them. Germline CDR1 and CDR2: KGHSH and LQKENI. The CDR3 covers 13 residues. The CDR3: CASSPRGTGEAFF. The CDR3 coding sequence is TGTGCCAGCTCACCACGGGGAACAGGGGAAGCTTTCTTT.

About this clone itself: Other DNA sequences in this specimen translate into the identical CDR3. V is TRBV7-8 and J is TRBJ2-3, with D perhaps TRBD1 (5 bases). Germline V gene data show CDR1 as SGHVS and CDR2 as FQNEAQ. The CDR3 sequence is 18 residues long. The CDR3 region has the DNA TGTGCTCCCAGTTTCAGCGAGACAGAGCCTGAGGACACAGATACGCAGTATTTT. Translated: CAPSFSETEPEDTDTQYF.

The rearrangement uses TRBV18 and TRBJ1-6; the D is unclear. Between the trimmed V and J ends, which lost 3 bases and 2 bases, there was a span of 11 bases. Germline CDR1 reads KGHSH; CDR2 reads LQKENI. This CDR3 spans 16 amino acids. CDR3 sequence (DNA): TGTGCCAGCTCACCCGCGGGCCAAACCTATAATTCACCCCTCCACTTT. It yields the protein CASSPAGQTYNSPLHF.

This chain connects TRBV9 to TRBJ1-4; no clear D gene. The V and J ends lost 3 bases and 0 bases respectively, with 9 bases between them. The CDR3 contains 15 residues. CDR1 is SGDLS and CDR2 is YYNGEE in the germline V gene. CDR3 bases: TGTGCCAGCAGCGCATCAGGATCAACTAATGAAAAACTGTTTTTT. This translates into CASSASGSTNEKLFF.

The chain has TRBV6-1 and TRBJ2-3; 10 positions agree with TRBD1. V dropped 2 bases and J dropped 3; count of bases not matched to a gene: 5. The CDR3 extends over 16 amino acids. The germline gives CDR1 MNHNS, CDR2 SASEGT. CDR3 amino acids: CASSESTGGSTDTQYF. CDR3 DNA: TGTGCCAGCAGTGAATCGACAGGGGGCTCGACAGATACGCAGTATTTT.

The J gene is TRBJ1-4, the V gene TRBV5-6, with D perhaps TRBD1 (6 bases). CDR3 length: 15 amino acids. The ends were cut back, 0 bases at V and 4 bases at J, with 10 bases in the middle. CDR1 SGHDT and CDR2 YYEEEE come from the germline V gene. The CDR3 region has the DNA TGTGCCAGCAGCTTGGCAGGGGCGGATAATGAAAAACTGTTTTTT. It yields the protein CASSLAGADNEKLFF. The full variable domain, completed using reference TRBV5-6 and TRBJ1-4, is DAGVTQSPTHLIKTRGQQVTLRCSPKSGHDTVSWYQQALGQGPQFIFQYYEEEERQRGNFPDRFSGHQFPNYSSELNVNALLLGDSALYLCASSLAGADNEKLFFGSGTQLSVL.

This chain joins TRBV5-1 and TRBJ2-1; TRBD2 agrees at 8 bases. Unmatched junction bases numbered 6, after V lost 5 bases and J lost 2 bases. The V gene's germline CDR1 is SGHRS and CDR2 YFSETQ. CDR3 length equals 15 residues. The CDR3 coding sequence is TGCGCCAGCAGTATGAGCGGGGGACCCTACAATGAGCAGTTCTTC. The encoded protein is CASSMSGGPYNEQFF.

The rearrangement links TRBV7-8 to TRBJ1-4; no clear D gene. Per the germline V gene, CDR1 is SGHVS and CDR2 is FQNEAQ. The V gene lost 5 bases and the J gene lost 1 base, with 14 bases spanning the gap. CDR3 length equals 16 residues. CDR3 protein: CASSADSSQTNEKLFF. The CDR3 DNA reads as TGTGCCAGCAGCGCGGATTCGAGTCAAACTAATGAAAAACTGTTTTTT. Full variable domain (missing parts from reference TRBV7-8 and TRBJ1-4): GAGVSQSPRYKVAKRGQDVALRCDPISGHVSLFWYQQALGQGPEFLTYFQNEAQLDKSGLPSDRFFAERPEGSVSTLKIQRTQQEDSAVYLCASSADSSQTNEKLFFGSGTQLSVL.

This chain links TRBV6-6 with TRBJ1-1, with 9 bases fitting TRBD1. Unmatched junction bases numbered 7, after V lost 2 bases and J lost 6 bases. This CDR3 has 15 amino acids. Germline-derived CDR1 and CDR2 are MNHNY and SVGAGI (reference sequence). The CDR3 is CASSYLGQGDAEAFF. The CDR3 coding sequence is TGTGCCAGCAGTTACCTGGGACAGGGAGACGCTGAAGCTTTCTTT.

The chain links TRBV23-1 to TRBJ1-2, with 12 bases lining up with TRBD1. TRBV23-1 carries the ORF label, with uncertain function. This CDR3 contains 17 residues. V lost 9 bases to trimming and J lost 7 bases; unmatched junction nucleotides: 18. The CDR3, as DNA: TGCGCCAGGACCAATAGAAACCCGGGACAGGGGGCGAGTGGCTACACCTTC. Its translation is CARTNRNPGQGASGYTF.

V and J are TRBV15 and TRBJ2-1, with D perhaps matching TRBD2 (5 bases). The CDR3 loop spans 15 amino acids. Germline assignment: CDR1 LNHNV and CDR2 YYDKDF (reference sequence). V was clipped by 3 bases and J by 0 bases, with 9 bases between them. CDR3 nucleotide sequence: TGTGCCACCAGCAGGCAGACTACCTCCTACAATGAGCAGTTCTTC. This translates into CATSRQTTSYNEQFF.

The V call is TRBV7-8, the J call TRBJ1-2; 7 bases map to TRBD1. V shed 6 bases and J 2 bases; nucleotides not matched to a gene: 15. The length of the CDR3 is 17 residues. Germline CDR1 and CDR2: SGHVS and FQNEAQ. The CDR3 region has the DNA TGTGCCAGCAGTCTAAGGGACAGAAGGGGCACCAACTATGGCTACACCTTC. It encodes CASSLRDRRGTNYGYTF.

The V gene is TRBV5-4, the J gene TRBJ2-7, with 11 bases lining up with TRBD2. Losses at the gene ends were 4 bases for V and 5 bases for J; bases not matched to a gene: 8. This CDR3 is 15 amino acids long. CDR1 SGHNT and CDR2 YYREEE come from the germline V gene (reference sequence). The CDR3 DNA reads as TGTGCCAGCAGCGAAACTAGCGGGAGTTTCGACGAGCAGTACTTC. This translates into CASSETSGSFDEQYF. Looking up the rest from reference TRBV5-4 and TRBJ2-7 gives the full variable domain: ETGVTQSPTHLIKTRGQQVTLRCSSQSGHNTVSWYQQALGQGPQFIFQYYREEENGRGNFPPRFSGLQFPNYSSELNVNALELDDSALYLCASSETSGSFDEQYFGPGTRLTVT.

The V call is TRBV5-1, the J call TRBJ2-3; 8 nucleotides line up with TRBD2. The CDR3 sequence is 17 residues long. V gave up 0 bases and J gave up 2 bases; unmatched junction bases: 8. Germline CDR1 reads SGHRS; CDR2 reads YFSETQ. The CDR3 DNA reads TGCGCCAGCAGCTTGGGGACTAGCCATTTTGCCACAGATACGCAGTATTTT. Translating it yields CASSLGTSHFATDTQYF.

The V and J genes are TRBV28 and TRBJ1-1, with D possibly being TRBD1 (5 bases). This CDR3 is 12 amino acids long. Germline CDR1 MDHEN, CDR2 SYDVKM. The germline V and J ends were trimmed by 8 bases and 6 bases, with 13 bases remaining between them. The CDR3 sequence is CASRAGGPEAFF. The DNA for the CDR3 is TGTGCCAGCCGCGCGGGGGGACCTGAAGCTTTCTTT.

V and J are TRBV6-5 and TRBJ1-2; tentative D call: TRBD1 (5 bases). Between the trimmed V and J ends, which lost 6 bases and 0 bases, there was a span of 8 bases. CDR1 and CDR2 from the germline V gene are MNHEY and SVGAGI. CDR3 length: 13 residues. CDR3 sequence reads: CASRLQANYGYTF. The CDR3 coding sequence is TGTGCCAGCAGGCTACAGGCTAACTATGGCTACACCTTC.

The chain joins TRBV27 to TRBJ1-5; D ambiguous. The CDR3 is 16 amino acids. Germline values: CDR1 MNHEY, CDR2 SMNVEV (reference sequence). Trimming stripped 6 bases from V and 4 bases from J, with 19 bases between. The CDR3 DNA sequence: TGTGCCAGCAGCTCCACGCATCCCCGGGTGAATCAGCCCCAGCATTTT. Translated, it gives CASSSTHPRVNQPQHF.

CDR3 bases: TGTGCCAGCAGCCAACCCGGGACTAGCCTCGGTCGCTACGAGCAGTACTTC. Protein sequence: CASSQPGTSLGRYEQYF. V usage is TRBV4-2 and J usage is TRBJ2-7, with TRBD2 matching 9 bases. Germline loops: CDR1 LGHNA, CDR2 YNFKEQ. This CDR3 region has 17 residues. Trimming at V came to 2 bases and at J to 3 bases, leaving 11 bases not matched to a gene.

The chain links TRBV5-1 to TRBJ2-2, with D perhaps matching TRBD1 (6 bases). V lost 1 base, J lost 4 bases, and 11 bases lay in between. The CDR3 is 15 amino acids. Germline CDR1 SGHRS, CDR2 YFSETQ. This CDR3 reads CASSLNRVGTGELFF. For the CDR3, the DNA is TGCGCCAGCAGCTTGAACAGGGTCGGCACCGGGGAGCTGTTTTTT.

V gene TRBV28 combines with J gene TRBJ2-7, with TRBD2 identical over 10 bases. Germline V CDR1 and CDR2: MDHEN, SYDVKM. The CDR3 consists of 14 residues. Unmatched junction bases numbered 5, after V lost 6 bases and J lost 3 bases. The CDR3 spells CASSSGTSVYEQYF. CDR3 bases: TGTGCCAGCAGCTCCGGGACTAGCGTCTACGAGCAGTACTTC.

V usage is TRBV5-6 and J usage is TRBJ2-7; 7 nucleotides agree with TRBD2. The J segment lost 3 bases and the V segment lost 1 base, leaving 4 bases of the junction unmatched. Germline assignment: CDR1 SGHDT and CDR2 YYEEEE. The CDR3 runs to 14 residues. Here the CDR3 reads CASSLTGGIYEQYF. The CDR3 nucleotides are TGTGCCAGCAGCTTGACCGGGGGGATCTACGAGCAGTACTTC.

The chain joins TRBV9 to TRBJ2-1; perhaps TRBD2 as D (6 bases). Trimming shortened V by 0 bases and J by 0 bases, and 10 bases separated the two germline ends. Germline values: CDR1 SGDLS, CDR2 YYNGEE. CDR3 length: 16 residues. The CDR3 reads CASSVGRVGSYNEQFF. The DNA for the CDR3 is TGTGCCAGCAGCGTAGGGAGGGTTGGCTCCTACAATGAGCAGTTCTTC.

The chain combines TRBV4-2 with TRBJ1-1; D uncertain. Per the germline V gene, CDR1 is LGHNA and CDR2 is YNFKEQ. V dropped 0 bases and J dropped 0 bases, with 8 bases sitting between them. The CDR3 is made up of 15 amino acids. CDR3 nucleotides: TGTGCCAGCAGCCAAGATCAGAACGTGAACACTGAAGCTTTCTTT. Translation: CASSQDQNVNTEAFF.

V gene TRBV27 combines with J gene TRBJ1-2, with 9 nucleotides matching TRBD1. The CDR3 consists of 15 residues. Germline CDR1 MNHEY, CDR2 SMNVEV (reference sequence). The V and J ends lost 4 bases and 4 bases, in that order; junction bases with no gene match: 7. DNA for the CDR3: TGTGCCAGCAGTTCGCCGGGACAGGGCGCCTATGGCTACACCTTC. Its protein is CASSSPGQGAYGYTF.

The J gene is TRBJ2-1, the V gene TRBV28, with 8 bases lining up with TRBD1. The CDR3 is 14 residues long. Germline CDR1 is MDHEN and CDR2 is SYDVKM. Losses at the gene ends were 6 bases for V and 2 bases for J; bases not matched to a gene: 3. The CDR3 bases are TGTGCCAGCAGGGACAGGGTCACCTACAATGAGCAGTTCTTC. As protein: CASRDRVTYNEQFF. Combining the CDR3 with reference TRBV28 and TRBJ2-1 gives the whole variable domain DVKVTQSSRYLVKRTGEKVFLECVQDMDHENMFWYRQDPGLGLRLIYFSYDVKMKEKGDIPEGYSVSREKKERFSLILESASTNQTSMYLCASRDRVTYNEQFFGPGTRLTVL.

The chain uses TRBV7-2 and TRBJ2-5, with 10 bases matching TRBD2. Germline CDR1 reads SGHTA; CDR2 reads FQGNSA. The CDR3 is 16 residues long. The trim removed 2 bases at V and 1 base at J, leaving 4 bases unmatched. CDR3 sequence (DNA): TGTGCCAGCAGCTTAAGGATAGCGGGGGGCCAAGAGACCCAGTACTTC. As protein: CASSLRIAGGQETQYF.

The V and J genes are TRBV6-5 and TRBJ1-5, with 7 bases lining up with TRBD1. The V gene end was trimmed by 2 bases and the J gene end by 0 bases; junction bases not matched to a gene: 4. CDR3 length: 16 amino acids. Germline loops: CDR1 MNHEY, CDR2 SVGAGI. The DNA of the CDR3 is TGTGCCAGCAGTTACGGCGGACAGGATAGCAATCAGCCCCAGCATTTT. It specifies CASSYGGQDSNQPQHF.